This T cell receptor beta chain came from a study of cytomegalovirus exposure and HLA in healthy donors. The PCR employed 60 Vbeta primers together with 13 Jbeta primers. Assay used: immunoSEQ multiplex PCR; TCRdb lists only in-frame clones, some missing. The table includes approximately 85,000 clones, 55% to 85% detected once. Study-wide points: Among immune exposure information, only CMV serostatus was available.

A remark on this clone: The antigen remains undetermined.

The ends lost 0 bases at V and 10 bases at J; junction bases unmatched: 7. The CDR3 totals 15 residues. The germline V gene has CDR1 MGHRA and CDR2 YSYEKL. This clonotype was sampled from a woman in her thirties or forties in good health and CMV-seropositive. V usage is TRBV4-1 and J usage is TRBJ2-1, with 9 bases matching TRBD1. Sequences were obtained from PBMCs. The CDR3: CASSQEGTGLGEQFF. CDR3 coding DNA: TGCGCCAGCAGCCAAGAAGGGACAGGGCTGGGCGAGCAGTTCTTC.